Below, 17 T cell receptor beta chains from the same sample are listed, as sequenced in a study of CD8+ T cells in alopecia areata (dated by TCRdb to the late 2010s). Library construction relied on the immunoSEQ multiplex PCR assay. For TCR sequencing, RNA was extracted from every sample and reverse transcribed into cDNA to serve as template. TCRdb took over this immuneACCESS table, retaining in-frame rearrangements with V and J assigned. Such tables are incomplete; in checked studies, under half of the missing clones stem from an unresolved V gene, and the remainder is unexplained. The table for this sample lists roughly 150,000 clones; around 57% of them were counted only once. The ten largest make up approximately 4.3% of the sample. The specimen sequenced was CD4+ T cells sorted from blood. The receptor source for this set is a human donor in good health.

The chain recombines TRBV15 with TRBJ2-7; D remains ambiguous. Trimming pared 0 bases from V and 2 bases from J, leaving 11 bases between. Germline CDR1 is LNHNV and CDR2 is YYDKDF (reference sequence). The CDR3 covers 15 residues. CDR3 protein: CATSRDKGETYEQYF. DNA for the CDR3: TGTGCCACCAGCAGAGATAAGGGCGAAACCTACGAGCAGTACTTC.

The chain uses TRBV2 and TRBJ2-3; D uncertain. CDR1 and CDR2 from the germline V gene are SNHLY and FYNNEI. The CDR3 loop spans 13 amino acids. V dropped 9 bases and J dropped 0 bases, with 10 bases sitting between them. The CDR3 protein is CARKSPSTDTQYF. The CDR3 region has the DNA TGTGCCAGGAAAAGCCCTAGCACAGATACGCAGTATTTT.

The V and J genes are TRBV2 and TRBJ2-3; D call uncertain. The CDR3 runs 14 residues. CDR1 and CDR2 (germline): SNHLY, FYNNEI. V dropped 5 bases and J dropped 4 bases, with 13 bases sitting between them. DNA of the CDR3: TGTGCCAGCAGTTTTTCGACGGCGGCAGATACGCAGTATTTT. Protein product: CASSFSTAADTQYF.

This clone was observed a few times. This CDR3 is CASSFGGTLTDTQYF. As DNA, the CDR3 is TGTGCCAGCAGTTTTGGGGGTACACTCACAGATACGCAGTATTTT. The rearrangement uses TRBV28 and TRBJ2-3, with D possibly called TRBD1 or TRBD2 (5 bases each). Germline CDR1 is MDHEN and CDR2 is SYDVKM. The CDR3 spans 15 residues. Trimming removed 3 bases at V and 2 bases at J, with 12 bases between.

V usage is TRBV27 and J usage is TRBJ1-1, with 10 bases aligning to TRBD1. The CDR3 has 15 residues. Trimming removed 5 bases from V and 3 bases from J; junction bases left unmatched: 6. Germline assignment: CDR1 MNHEY and CDR2 SMNVEV (reference sequence). CDR3 nucleotides: TGTGCCAGCAGTCGACAGGGGGCGGCGGACACTGAAGCTTTCTTT. As protein: CASSRQGAADTEAFF.

This clone was counted only a few times. The gene calls are TRBV6-1 and TRBJ1-2; tentatively, D is TRBD1 (6 bases). The CDR3 loop spans 16 amino acids. Trimming left V 2 bases short and J 8 bases short, with 21 bases between. Germline V CDR1 and CDR2: MNHNS, SASEGT. CDR3 protein: CASSEPRPGGVWGYTF. The CDR3 bases are TGTGCCAGCAGTGAACCCCGCCCGGGGGGCGTTTGGGGCTACACCTTC.

The chain carries TRBV2 and TRBJ1-2; possibly TRBD1 for D (5 bases). The CDR3 is made up of 12 amino acids. Trimming left V 3 bases short and J 5 bases short, with 7 bases between. The V gene's germline CDR1 is SNHLY and CDR2 FYNNEI. CDR3 sequence reads: CASSETAYGYTF. The CDR3 DNA is TGTGCCAGCAGTGAGACAGCGTATGGCTACACCTTC.

In regard to this clone: The junction and the germline gene differ at one end; a read error may be behind it. This chain connects TRBV7-7 to TRBJ2-5, with 9 bases identical to TRBD2. Germline V gene sequence: CDR1 SSHAT, CDR2 FNYEAQ (reference sequence). The CDR3 has 14 residues. The CDR3, as DNA: TGTGCTAGCAGTCAATACGGGACTAGCGAGACCCAGTACTTC. This translates into CASSQYGTSETQYF. Complete variable domain (other parts from reference TRBV7-7 and TRBJ2-5): GAGVSQSPRYKVTKRGQDVTLRCDPISSHATLYWYQQALGQGPEFLTYFNYEAQPDKSGLPSDRFSAERPEGSISTLTIQRTEQRDSAMYRCASSQYGTSETQYFGPGTRLLVL.

Notes on this clone: Germline is not matched at one junction end, which may reflect a read error. The chain is built from TRBV6-4 and TRBJ2-1; TRBD2 aligns across 9 bases. CDR3 size: 13 residues. Germline assignment: CDR1 MRHNA and CDR2 SNTAGT. Written as DNA, the CDR3 is TGTGCCAGCAGTGACTCCCCTAGCGGGACAGCGGTCTTC. Translated: CASSDSPSGTAVF.

The rearrangement uses TRBV14 and TRBJ2-5, with 7 positions matching TRBD2. CDR1 and CDR2 from the germline V gene are SGHDN and FVKESK. The CDR3 runs 15 residues. After removal of 5 bases from V and 2 bases from J, the junction contained 8 bases not matched to a gene. The CDR3, as DNA: TGTGCCAGCAGCGTTGGACTAGTCTATCAAGAGACCCAGTACTTC. It is translated as CASSVGLVYQETQYF.

The chain uses TRBV30 and TRBJ1-1; D uncertain. This CDR3 is 10 amino acids long. V dropped 4 bases and J dropped 2 bases, with 2 bases sitting between them. CDR1 and CDR2 (germline): GTSNPN, SVGIG (reference sequence). The CDR3 coding sequence is TGTGCCTGGATTAACACTGAAGCTTTCTTT. It encodes CAWINTEAFF.

About this clone itself: The same CDR3 can be traced to other DNA sequences in this sample. The chain links TRBV18 to TRBJ2-5; unclear D gene. Per the germline V gene, CDR1 is KGHSH and CDR2 is LQKENI. Trimming took 2 bases from V and 4 from J, leaving 2 bases between them. CDR3 length equals 11 residues. Written as DNA, the CDR3 is TGTGCCAGCTCACCAGGAGAGACCCAGTACTTC. Its translation: CASSPGETQYF.

In this sample, this clone turned up a few times. V and J are TRBV29-1 and TRBJ2-7; 7 bases are a match to TRBD1. The junction had 6 bases not matched to a gene; V was cut back by 0 bases and J by 7 bases. The CDR3 loop spans 13 amino acids. Per the germline V gene, CDR1 is SQVTM and CDR2 is ANQGSEA. CDR3 region: CSVEENRGWEQYF. CDR3 in DNA: TGCAGCGTTGAAGAGAACAGGGGATGGGAGCAGTACTTC.

J is TRBJ2-7 and V is TRBV28; TRBD2 agrees at 9 bases. V lost 9 bases to trimming and J lost 5 bases; unmatched junction nucleotides: 20. The CDR3 totals 17 residues. The germline gives CDR1 MDHEN, CDR2 SYDVKM. The CDR3 DNA is TGTGCCAGTCCACCCTCAAGGGGCGGGAGGGCCGTCGACGAGCAGTACTTC. Encoded protein: CASPPSRGGRAVDEQYF.

This chain links TRBV29-1 with TRBJ2-7, with D perhaps TRBD2 (7 bases). Trimming removed 4 bases at V and 5 bases at J, with 18 bases between. The CDR3 is 14 amino acids. The germline V gene has CDR1 SQVTM and CDR2 ANQGSEA. CDR3 sequence reads: CSVARGGGMNEQYF. CDR3 DNA: TGCAGCGTTGCGCGAGGGGGGGGCATGAACGAGCAGTACTTC.

CDR3 residues: CASSKTRYQPQHF. The CDR3 DNA sequence: TGTGCCAGCAGCAAGACAAGATATCAGCCCCAGCATTTT. V is TRBV5-6 and J is TRBJ1-5; D is undetermined. This CDR3 spans 13 amino acids. Germline values: CDR1 SGHDT, CDR2 YYEEEE. Trimming removed 4 bases at V and 5 bases at J, with 10 bases between.

The chain is built from TRBV15 and TRBJ2-6, with D uncertain. The CDR3 totals 16 residues. Between the trimmed V and J ends, which lost 3 bases and 0 bases, there was a span of 9 bases. The germline V gene has CDR1 LNHNV and CDR2 YYDKDF (reference sequence). As DNA, the CDR3 is TGTGCCACCAGCAGGACGGTTACCTCTGGGGCCAACGTCCTGACTTTC. Translated, it gives CATSRTVTSGANVLTF.